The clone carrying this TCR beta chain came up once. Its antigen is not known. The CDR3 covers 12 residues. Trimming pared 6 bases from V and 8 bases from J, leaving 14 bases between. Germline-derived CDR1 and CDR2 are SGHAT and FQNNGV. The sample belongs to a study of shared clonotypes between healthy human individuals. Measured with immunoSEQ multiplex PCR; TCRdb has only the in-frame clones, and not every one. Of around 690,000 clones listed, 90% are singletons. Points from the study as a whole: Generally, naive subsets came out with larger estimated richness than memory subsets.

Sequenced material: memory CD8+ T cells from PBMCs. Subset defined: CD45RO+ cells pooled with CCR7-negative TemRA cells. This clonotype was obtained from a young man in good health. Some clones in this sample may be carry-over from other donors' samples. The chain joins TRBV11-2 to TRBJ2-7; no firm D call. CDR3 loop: CASSFADGQQYF. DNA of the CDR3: TGTGCCAGCAGTTTCGCCGACGGTCAGCAGTACTTC.